A single sample gave rise to the 13 T cell receptor beta chains below, sequenced in a study of T-cell memory formation after mild COVID-19 (dated by TCRdb to about 2021). The library relied on 5' RACE. The instrument was an Illumina NovaSeq 6000. TCRdb redid the processing of the public reads, applying fastp at Q25 and MiXCR, and retained in-frame beta chains. Each entry merges the rows of one CDR3 protein and shows their most common DNA and genes. The sample has approximately 410,000 distinct CDR3 sequences on record, under 25% of them singletons. Less than 15% of the sample comes from the top ten. Sequencing was done on a sample of PBMCs or a T cell subset sorted from them (not recorded which). The receptors were sampled from an adult woman who had mild COVID-19 (a few samples of this study predate the infection). The sample titles of this study are shuffled in the database, so cell type and time point are left out; the donor was told from shared clones.

This rearrangement joins TRBV12-3 or TRBV12-4 to TRBJ1-2; D is uncertain. Trimming removed 5 bases at V and 6 bases at J, with 16 bases between. This CDR3 has 14 amino acids. CDR3 protein: CASSQIRHPDGYTF. The CDR3 DNA reads as TGTGCCAGCAGTCAAATCAGACATCCGGATGGCTACACCTTC.

The genes are TRBV30 and TRBJ1-1; no clear D gene. Germline V gene lookup returns CDR1 GTSNPN and CDR2 SVGIG (reference sequence). Trimming pared 1 base from V and 1 base from J, leaving 10 bases between. The CDR3 has 14 amino acids. The CDR3 is CAWSGGLENTEAFF. The DNA for the CDR3 is TGTGCCTGGAGTGGTGGGCTAGAGAACACTGAAGCTTTCTTT.

The sample holds a few counts of this clonotype. The chain links TRBV9 to TRBJ2-7; D gene unclear. Per the germline V gene, CDR1 is SGDLS and CDR2 is YYNGEE. The CDR3 sequence is 16 residues long. V was clipped by 0 bases and J by 0 bases, with 13 bases between them. CDR3 amino acids: CASSVEVGAFSYEQYF. The DNA for the CDR3 is TGTGCCAGCAGCGTAGAGGTCGGAGCCTTCTCCTACGAGCAGTACTTC.

This clonotype has more than one count but fewer than ten. The chain combines TRBV5-1 with TRBJ2-1; D possibly matches TRBD1 or TRBD2 (5 bases each). Per the germline V gene, CDR1 is SGHRS and CDR2 is YFSETQ. The CDR3 has 15 amino acids. The V end was cut by 4 bases, the J end by 6 bases, with 17 bases between. The chain's CDR3 is CASSPSGTAPNEQFF. The CDR3 region has the DNA TGCGCCAGCAGCCCCTCCGGGACGGCCCCCAATGAGCAGTTCTTC. Supplemented by reference TRBV5-1 and TRBJ2-1, the full variable domain reads KAGVTQTPRYLIKTRGQQVTLSCSPISGHRSVSWYQQTPGQGLQFLFEYFSETQRNKGNFPGRFSGRQFSNSRSEMNVSTLELGDSALYLCASSPSGTAPNEQFFGPGTRLTVL.

This clonotype came up a few times. The chain is built from TRBV5-1 and TRBJ1-1; D ambiguous. Per the germline V gene, CDR1 is SGHRS and CDR2 is YFSETQ. This CDR3 is 15 amino acids long. With 0 bases removed from V and 1 base from J, the gap between germline ends came to 10 bases. The CDR3 DNA reads TGCGCCAGCAGCTTGGGGCTGGACCGGAACACTGAAGCTTTCTTT. Its protein is CASSLGLDRNTEAFF.

This clonotype was seen more than once but under ten times. The CDR3 here is CASSSDRGRDTQYF. CDR3 DNA sequence: TGTGCCAGCAGCTCCGACAGGGGGCGAGATACGCAGTATTTT. This chain connects TRBV7-2 to TRBJ2-3; 10 bases line up with TRBD1. V shed 4 bases and J 5 bases; nucleotides not matched to a gene: 3. The length of the CDR3 is 14 residues. Germline-derived CDR1 and CDR2 are SGHTA and FQGNSA.

V gene TRBV7-3 combines with J gene TRBJ2-2; perhaps TRBD1 as D (6 bases). The CDR3 totals 19 residues. The V end was cut by 4 bases, the J end by 0 bases, with 21 bases between. Per germline, CDR1 SGHTA and CDR2 FQGTGA. The CDR3 loop reads CASSSQPRTASSNTGELFF. CDR3 nucleotides: TGTGCCAGCAGCTCCCAGCCCCGGACAGCATCTTCGAACACCGGGGAGCTGTTTTTT.

This clonotype was counted only a few times. This rearrangement joins TRBV4-2 to TRBJ2-3; D unclear. This CDR3 region has 16 residues. Germline V gene lookup returns CDR1 LGHNA and CDR2 YNFKEQ. The V end was cut by 0 bases, the J end by 2 bases, with 12 bases between. The CDR3 nucleotides read TGTGCCAGCAGCCAAGATTTAGCTCGGCCCACAGATACGCAGTATTTT. Translating it yields CASSQDLARPTDTQYF.

This chain joins TRBV4-2 and TRBJ2-5, with 14 bases aligning to TRBD2. Unmatched junction bases numbered 9, after V lost 4 bases and J lost 5 bases. CDR1 LGHNA and CDR2 YNFKEQ come from the germline V gene. The CDR3 consists of 17 residues. CDR3 residues: CASSPRLAGGSIETQYF. The CDR3 DNA reads TGTGCCAGCAGCCCCCGACTAGCGGGAGGGAGTATTGAGACCCAGTACTTC.

This chain joins TRBV4-2 and TRBJ2-3; D may be TRBD2 (5 bases). The CDR3 consists of 15 residues. From germline, CDR1 is LGHNA and CDR2 YNFKEQ. V was cut by 0 bases and J by 2 bases, with 9 bases left in between. CDR3 in DNA: TGTGCCAGCAGCCAAGATGGAGGCGACACAGATACGCAGTATTTT. This codes for CASSQDGGDTDTQYF.

This chain uses TRBV4-1 with TRBJ2-1, with D uncertain. Per germline, CDR1 MGHRA and CDR2 YSYEKL. There are 12 residues in the CDR3. Deletions cut 3 bases from V and 5 bases from J, with 5 bases between. This chain's CDR3 is CASSHRNNEQFF. Written as DNA, the CDR3 is TGCGCCAGCAGCCACCGTAACAATGAGCAGTTCTTC.

This sequence joins TRBV7-6 and TRBJ2-5, with 10 bases identical to TRBD2. V dropped 1 base and J dropped 4; count of bases not matched to a gene: 6. This CDR3 region has 16 residues. Germline V lookup: CDR1 SGHVS, CDR2 FNYEAQ. The CDR3: CASSLEAGGFGETQYF. The CDR3, as DNA: TGTGCCAGCAGCTTAGAAGCGGGAGGGTTCGGAGAGACCCAGTACTTC.

V usage is TRBV7-9 and J usage is TRBJ1-1, with D unclear. Trimming cost V 0 bases and J 1 base, with 9 bases left between them. The germline CDR1 and CDR2 sequences are SEHNR and FQNEAQ (reference sequence). This CDR3 comprises 15 residues. The CDR3 nucleotides are TGTGCCAGCAGCTTAGCCCCAGGACGGAACACTGAAGCTTTCTTT. It specifies CASSLAPGRNTEAFF.